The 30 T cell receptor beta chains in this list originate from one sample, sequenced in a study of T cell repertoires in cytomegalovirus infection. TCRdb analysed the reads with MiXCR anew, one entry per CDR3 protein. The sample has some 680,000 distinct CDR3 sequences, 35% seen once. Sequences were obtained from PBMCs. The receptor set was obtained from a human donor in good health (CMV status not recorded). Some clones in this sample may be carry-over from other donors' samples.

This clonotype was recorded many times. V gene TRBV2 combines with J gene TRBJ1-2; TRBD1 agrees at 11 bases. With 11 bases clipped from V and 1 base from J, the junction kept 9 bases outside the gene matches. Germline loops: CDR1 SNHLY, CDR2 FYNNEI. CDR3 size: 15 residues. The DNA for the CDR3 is TGTGCCGGACGTGCCGGGACAGGGGGTAACTATGGCTACACCTTC. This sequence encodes CAGRAGTGGNYGYTF.

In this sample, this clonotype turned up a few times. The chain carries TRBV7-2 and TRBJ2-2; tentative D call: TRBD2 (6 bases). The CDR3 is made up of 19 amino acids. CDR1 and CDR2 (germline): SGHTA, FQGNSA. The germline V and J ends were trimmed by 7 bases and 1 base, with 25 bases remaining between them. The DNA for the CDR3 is TGTGCCAGCAACTTCGAACGGAGGGCGGGACGATGGAACACCGGGGAGCTGTTTTTT. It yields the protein CASNFERRAGRWNTGELFF. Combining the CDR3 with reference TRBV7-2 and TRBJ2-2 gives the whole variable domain GAGVSQSPSNKVTEKGKDVELRCDPISGHTALYWYRQSLGQGLEFLIYFQGNSAPDKSGLPSDRFSAERTGGSVSTLTIQRTQQEDSAVYLCASNFERRAGRWNTGELFFGEGSRLTVL.

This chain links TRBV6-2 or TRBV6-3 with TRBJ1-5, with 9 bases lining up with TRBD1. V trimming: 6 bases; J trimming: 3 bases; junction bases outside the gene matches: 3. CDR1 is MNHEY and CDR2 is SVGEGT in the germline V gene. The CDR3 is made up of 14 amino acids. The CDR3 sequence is CASSDRGNNQPQHF. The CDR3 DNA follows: TGTGCCAGCAGCGACAGGGGGAACAATCAGCCCCAGCATTTT.

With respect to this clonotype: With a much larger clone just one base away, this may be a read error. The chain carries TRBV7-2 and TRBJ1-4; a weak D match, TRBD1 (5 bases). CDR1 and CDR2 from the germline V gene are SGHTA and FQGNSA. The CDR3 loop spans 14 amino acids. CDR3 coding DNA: TGTGCCAGCAGCTTAAGGGGACCTAATGAAAATCTGTTTTTT. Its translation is CASSLRGPNENLFF.

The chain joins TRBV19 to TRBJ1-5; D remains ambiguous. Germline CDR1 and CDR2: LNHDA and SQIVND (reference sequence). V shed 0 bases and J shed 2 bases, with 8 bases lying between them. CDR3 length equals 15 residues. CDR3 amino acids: CASSIDLMGNQPQHF. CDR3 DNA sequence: TGTGCCAGTAGTATAGATTTAATGGGCAATCAGCCCCAGCATTTT.

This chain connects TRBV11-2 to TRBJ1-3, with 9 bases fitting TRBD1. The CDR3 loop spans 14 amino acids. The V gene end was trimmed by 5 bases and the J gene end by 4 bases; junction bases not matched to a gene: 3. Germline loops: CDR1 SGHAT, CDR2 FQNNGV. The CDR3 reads CASSGGTGGNTIYF. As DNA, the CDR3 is TGTGCCAGCAGCGGGGGGACAGGGGGAAACACCATATATTTT.

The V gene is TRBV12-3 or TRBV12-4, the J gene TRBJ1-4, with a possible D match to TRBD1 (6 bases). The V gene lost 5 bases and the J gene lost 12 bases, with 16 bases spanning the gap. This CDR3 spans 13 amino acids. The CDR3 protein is CASSENRAVELFF. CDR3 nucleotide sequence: TGTGCCAGCAGTGAAAACAGGGCGGTGGAACTGTTTTTT.

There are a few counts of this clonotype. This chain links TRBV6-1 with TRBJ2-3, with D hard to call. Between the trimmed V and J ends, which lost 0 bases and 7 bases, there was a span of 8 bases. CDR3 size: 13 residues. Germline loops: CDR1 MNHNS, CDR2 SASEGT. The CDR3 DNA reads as TGTGCCAGCAGTGAAGCTCGGCCTAATACGCAGTATTTT. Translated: CASSEARPNTQYF.

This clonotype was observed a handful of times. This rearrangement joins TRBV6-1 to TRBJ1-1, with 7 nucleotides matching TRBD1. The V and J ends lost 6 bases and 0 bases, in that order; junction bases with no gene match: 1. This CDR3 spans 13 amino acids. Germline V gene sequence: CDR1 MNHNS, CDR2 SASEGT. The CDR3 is CASRTGLNTEAFF. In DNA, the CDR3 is TGTGCCAGCAGGACAGGGTTGAACACTGAAGCTTTCTTT.

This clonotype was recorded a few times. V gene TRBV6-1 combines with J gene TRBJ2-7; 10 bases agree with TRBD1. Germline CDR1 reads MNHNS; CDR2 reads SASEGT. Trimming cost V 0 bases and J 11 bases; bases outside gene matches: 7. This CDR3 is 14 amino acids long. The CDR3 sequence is CASSEARGTGEEYF. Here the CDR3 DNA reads TGTGCCAGCAGTGAAGCGCGGGGGACAGGGGAGGAGTACTTC.

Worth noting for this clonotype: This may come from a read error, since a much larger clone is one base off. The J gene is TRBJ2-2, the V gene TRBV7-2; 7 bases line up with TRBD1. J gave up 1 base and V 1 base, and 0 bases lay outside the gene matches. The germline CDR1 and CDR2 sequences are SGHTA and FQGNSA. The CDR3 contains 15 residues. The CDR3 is CTSSLGTGNTGELFF. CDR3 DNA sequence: TGTACCAGCAGCTTAGGGACAGGGAACACCGGGGAGCTGTTTTTT.

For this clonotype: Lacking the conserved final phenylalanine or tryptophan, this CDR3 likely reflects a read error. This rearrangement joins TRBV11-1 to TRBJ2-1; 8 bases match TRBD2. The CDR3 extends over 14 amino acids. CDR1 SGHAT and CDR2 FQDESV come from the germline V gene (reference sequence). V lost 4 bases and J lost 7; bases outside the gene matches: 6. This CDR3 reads CASSSSGSGNEQFV. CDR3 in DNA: TGTGCCAGCAGCTCAAGCGGGAGCGGTAATGAGCAGTTCGTC.

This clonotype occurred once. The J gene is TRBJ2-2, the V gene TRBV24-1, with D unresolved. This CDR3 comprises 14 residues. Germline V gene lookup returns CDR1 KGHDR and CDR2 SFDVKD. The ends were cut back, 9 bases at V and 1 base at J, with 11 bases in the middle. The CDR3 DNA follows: TGTGCCACCGGTGCTGGGCAGAACACCGGGGAGCTGTTTTTT. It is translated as CATGAGQNTGELFF.

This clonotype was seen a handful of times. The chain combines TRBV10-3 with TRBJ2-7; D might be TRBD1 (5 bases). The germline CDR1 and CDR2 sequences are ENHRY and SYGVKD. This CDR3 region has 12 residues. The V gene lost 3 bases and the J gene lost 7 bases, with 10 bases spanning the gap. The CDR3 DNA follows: TGTGCCATCAGTGATTCTCGGACAGAGCAGTACTTC. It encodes CAISDSRTEQYF.

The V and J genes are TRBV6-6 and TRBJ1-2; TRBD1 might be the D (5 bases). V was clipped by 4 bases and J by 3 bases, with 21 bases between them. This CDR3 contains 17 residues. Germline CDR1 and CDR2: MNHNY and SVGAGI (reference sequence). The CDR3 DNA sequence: TGTGCCAGCAGTTCCGGTGCAAGAGGGGCCGGTGACTATGGCTACACCTTC. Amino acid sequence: CASSSGARGAGDYGYTF.

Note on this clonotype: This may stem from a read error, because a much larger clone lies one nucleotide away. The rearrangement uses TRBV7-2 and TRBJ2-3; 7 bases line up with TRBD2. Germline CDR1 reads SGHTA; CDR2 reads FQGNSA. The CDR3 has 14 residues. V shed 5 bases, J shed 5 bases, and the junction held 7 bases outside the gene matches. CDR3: CASSVTSKIDTQYF. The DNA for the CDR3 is TGTGCCAGCAGCGTGACTAGCAAGATAGATACGCAGTATTTT.

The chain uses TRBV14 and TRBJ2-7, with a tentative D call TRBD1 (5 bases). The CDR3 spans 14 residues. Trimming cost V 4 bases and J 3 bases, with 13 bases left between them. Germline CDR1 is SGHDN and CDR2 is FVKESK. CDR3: CASSRAGLSYEQYF. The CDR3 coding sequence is TGTGCCAGCAGCCGGGCAGGGTTAAGCTACGAGCAGTACTTC.

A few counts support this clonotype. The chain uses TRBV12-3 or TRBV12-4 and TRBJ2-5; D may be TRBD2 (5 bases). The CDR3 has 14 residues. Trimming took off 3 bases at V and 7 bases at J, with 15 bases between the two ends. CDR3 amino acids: CASSFRVATGTQYF. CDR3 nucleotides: TGTGCCAGCAGTTTCAGAGTAGCGACTGGGACCCAGTACTTC.

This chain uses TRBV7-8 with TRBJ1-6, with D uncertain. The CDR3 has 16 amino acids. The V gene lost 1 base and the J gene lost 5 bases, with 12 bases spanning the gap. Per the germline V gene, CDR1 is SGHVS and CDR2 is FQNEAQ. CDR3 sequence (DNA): TGTGCCAGCAGCTTAGGAGGCAGTGGTCATAATTCACCCCTCCACTTT. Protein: CASSLGGSGHNSPLHF.

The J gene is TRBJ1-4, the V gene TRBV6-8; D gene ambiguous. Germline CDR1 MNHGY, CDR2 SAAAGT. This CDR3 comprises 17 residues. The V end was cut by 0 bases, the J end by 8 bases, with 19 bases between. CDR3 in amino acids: CASSYSILGLTGEKLFF. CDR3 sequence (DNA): TGTGCCAGCAGTTACTCGATCCTCGGACTCACGGGGGAAAAACTGTTTTTT.

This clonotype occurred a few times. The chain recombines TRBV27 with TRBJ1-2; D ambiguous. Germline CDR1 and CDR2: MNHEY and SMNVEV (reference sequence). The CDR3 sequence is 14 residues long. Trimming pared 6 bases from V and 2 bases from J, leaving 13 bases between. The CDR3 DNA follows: TGTGCCAGCAGCCTTAACGTGGGAAACTATGGCTACACCTTC. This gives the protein CASSLNVGNYGYTF.

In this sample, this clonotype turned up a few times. CDR3 region: CASSLIVGRGAPNEQFF. DNA for the CDR3: TGTGCCAGCAGCTTAATCGTGGGGCGGGGGGCCCCTAATGAGCAGTTCTTC. The chain carries TRBV7-3 and TRBJ2-1; 8 bases agree with TRBD2. In germline, CDR1 is SGHTA, CDR2 FQGTGA. The CDR3 is 17 residues long. V was pared by 1 base and J by 7 bases, with 12 bases of the junction left unmatched.

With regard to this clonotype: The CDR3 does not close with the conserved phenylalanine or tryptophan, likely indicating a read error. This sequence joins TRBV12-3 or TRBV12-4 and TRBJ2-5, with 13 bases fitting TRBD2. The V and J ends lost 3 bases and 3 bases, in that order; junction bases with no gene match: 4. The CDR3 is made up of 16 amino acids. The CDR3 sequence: CASSFGTSGAEETQYL. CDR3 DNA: TGTGCCAGCAGTTTTGGGACTAGCGGGGCCGAAGAGACCCAGTACTTA.

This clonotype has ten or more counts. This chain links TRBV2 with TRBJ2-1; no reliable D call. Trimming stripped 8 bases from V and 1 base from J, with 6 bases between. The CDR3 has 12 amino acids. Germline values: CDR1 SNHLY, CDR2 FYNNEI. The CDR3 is CASSDSYNEQFF. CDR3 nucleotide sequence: TGTGCCAGCTCGGATTCCTACAATGAGCAGTTCTTC.

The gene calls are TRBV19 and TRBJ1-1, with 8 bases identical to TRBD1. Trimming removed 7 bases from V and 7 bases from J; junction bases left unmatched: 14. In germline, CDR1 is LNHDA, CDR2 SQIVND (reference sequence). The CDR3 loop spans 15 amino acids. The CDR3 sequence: CASTRQGWLKVEAFF. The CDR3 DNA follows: TGTGCCAGTACCAGACAGGGGTGGCTAAAGGTTGAAGCTTTCTTT. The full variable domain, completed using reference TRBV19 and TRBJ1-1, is DGGITQSPKYLFRKEGQNVTLSCEQNLNHDAMYWYRQDPGQGLRLIYYSQIVNDFQKGDIAEGYSVSREKKESFPLTVTSAQKNPTAFYLCASTRQGWLKVEAFFGQGTRLTVV.

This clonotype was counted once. DNA of the CDR3: TGTGCCATCAGTGAGTCAGGATTCGAGACCCAGTACTTC. As protein: CAISESGFETQYF. The V gene is TRBV10-3, the J gene TRBJ2-5; D not resolved. Germline assignment: CDR1 ENHRY and CDR2 SYGVKD. V lost 0 bases to trimming and J lost 5 bases, with 7 bases between them. The CDR3 covers 13 residues.

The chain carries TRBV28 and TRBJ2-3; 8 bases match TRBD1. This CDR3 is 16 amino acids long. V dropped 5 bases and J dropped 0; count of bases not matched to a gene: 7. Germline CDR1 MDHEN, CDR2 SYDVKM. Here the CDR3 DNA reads TGTGCCAGCAGTGCCCGACAGGGGACTAGCACAGATACGCAGTATTTT. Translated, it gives CASSARQGTSTDTQYF.

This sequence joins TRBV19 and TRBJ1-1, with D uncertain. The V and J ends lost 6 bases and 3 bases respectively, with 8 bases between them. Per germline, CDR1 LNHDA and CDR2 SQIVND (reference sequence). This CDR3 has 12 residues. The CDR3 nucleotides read TGTGCCAGTAGACACCCCTACACTGAAGCTTTCTTT. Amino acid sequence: CASRHPYTEAFF.

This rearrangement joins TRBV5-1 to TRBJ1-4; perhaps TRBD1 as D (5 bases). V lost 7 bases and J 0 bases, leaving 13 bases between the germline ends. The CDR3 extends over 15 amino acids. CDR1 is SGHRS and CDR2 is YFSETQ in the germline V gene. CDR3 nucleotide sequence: TGCGCCAGCCGCGGGAGGGGAGCAACTAATGAAAAACTGTTTTTT. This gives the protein CASRGRGATNEKLFF.

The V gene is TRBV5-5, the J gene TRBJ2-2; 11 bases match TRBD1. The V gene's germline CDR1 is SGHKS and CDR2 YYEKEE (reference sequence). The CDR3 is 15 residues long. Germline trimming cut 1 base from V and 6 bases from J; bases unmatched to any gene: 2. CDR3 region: CASSLPGQGAGELFF. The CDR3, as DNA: TGTGCCAGCAGCTTGCCGGGACAGGGGGCCGGGGAGCTGTTTTTT.